The rows below give T cell receptor beta chains drawn from one sample of a study of Graves' ophthalmopathy and Graves' hyperthyroidism. TCRdb re-called the multiplex PCR reads through MiXCR, storing one row per CDR3 protein. The data hold fewer than 350,000 distinct CDR3 sequences, with roughly a sixth observed a single time. Sequences were obtained from peripheral blood. The receptor source for this set is an adult man with Graves' ophthalmopathy. Both conserved end residues are part of each CDR3. The D gene is left open where the match is weak. Clone size is shown for a subset of rows, as once, few, many or a class of expanded clone.

j_call d_call clone_size v_call cdr3_nt cdr3_aa
TRBJ1-2 . . TRBV6-1 TGTGCCAGCAGTGAAGAGGAGTGGACAGAACCTAACTATGGCTACACCTTC CASSEEEWTEPNYGYTF
TRBJ2-1 . . TRBV27 TGTGCCAGCAGTTGGGATTACTCCTACAATGAGCAGTTCTTC CASSWDYSYNEQFF
TRBJ2-2 . many TRBV5-1 TGCGCCAGCAGCCGGGGTGCGGTCACCGGGGAGCTGTTTTTT CASSRGAVTGELFF
TRBJ2-5 . . TRBV7-2 TGTGCCAGCACGCGAGTGGGAGCGCGAGAGACCCAGTACTTC CASTRVGARETQYF
TRBJ2-2 . few TRBV12-5 TGTGCTAGTGGTTTGGCCTTCGGGGCGAACACCGGGGAGCTGTTTTTT CASGLAFGANTGELFF
TRBJ2-5 TRBD2 many TRBV6-5 TGTGCCAGCAGTTACACTAGCGGGAGGCCGGTACAAGAGACCCAGTACTTC CASSYTSGRPVQETQYF
TRBJ2-5 . many TRBV29-1 TGCAGCGTCAAGACAGAAGAGACCCAGTACTTC CSVKTEETQYF
TRBJ2-7 TRBD2 many TRBV7-2 TGTGCCAGCAGATTCTTCCCGGACGGCGGGAGTGTATACGAGCAGTACTTC CASRFFPDGGSVYEQYF
TRBJ2-7 TRBD1 many TRBV18 TGTGCCAGCTCACCACGAGACAGGGAGACCGAGCAGTACTTC CASSPRDRETEQYF
TRBJ2-7 . many TRBV20-1 TGCAGTGCTAGAGATCTTCTACTTCCCGAGCAGTACTTC CSARDLLLPEQYF
TRBJ1-2 . many TRBV6-2/TRBV6-3 TGTGCCAGCAGGAAGGACAGCGGCTATGGCTACACCTTC CASRKDSGYGYTF
TRBJ1-6 TRBD1 . TRBV6-1 TGTGCCAGCAGTGAGCTTACAGGGGAAAGTTCACCCCTCCACTTT CASSELTGESSPLHF
TRBJ1-6 . many TRBV9 TGTGCCAGCAGTACTACAGGGAGGGATTCACCCCTCCACTTT CASSTTGRDSPLHF
TRBJ2-5 . few TRBV6-1 TGTGCCAGCAGTGAAGGGGTCAGGGAGGCGGAGACCCAGTACTTC CASSEGVREAETQYF
TRBJ2-7 . few TRBV12-3/TRBV12-4 TGTGCCAGCAGTCGGGGGGGGACAGGCAAATACGAGCAGTACTTC CASSRGGTGKYEQYF
TRBJ1-6 . once TRBV9 TGTGCCAGCAGCACCAGAGGGGATAATTCACCCCTCCACTTT CASSTRGDNSPLHF
TRBJ2-7 TRBD2 . TRBV28 TGTGCCAGCGGACTAGCGGGATTGGGCGAGCAGTACTTC CASGLAGLGEQYF
TRBJ1-5 . many TRBV6-4 TGTGCCAGCAGTGATTCCAGGCACTATAGCAATCAGCCCCAGCATTTT CASSDSRHYSNQPQHF
TRBJ2-7 . . TRBV12-3/TRBV12-4 TGTGCCAGCAGCTGGAAGGGCGAGCAGTACTTC CASSWKGEQYF
TRBJ2-7 TRBD1 many TRBV20-1 TGCAGTGTTGCGAGACAGGGTCTCACCTACGAGCAGTACTTC CSVARQGLTYEQYF
TRBJ2-7 TRBD1 many TRBV9 TGTGCCAGCAGCGCTGAGACAGGGGGCCTCGTGTACGAGCAGTACTTC CASSAETGGLVYEQYF
TRBJ1-2 . many TRBV2 TGTGCCAGCAGTGAGGACAGTTTATATGGCTACACCTTC CASSEDSLYGYTF
TRBJ1-5 . many TRBV7-8 TGTGCCAGCAGCTTAGGGGTCGGGGATCAGCCCCAGCATTTT CASSLGVGDQPQHF
TRBJ2-2 TRBD1 . TRBV6-1 TGTGCCAGCAAGTGGGACAGGGGATCCGGGGAGCTGTTTTTT CASKWDRGSGELFF
TRBJ2-7 . many TRBV6-5 TGTGCCAGCAGTAACCAATACGAGCAGTACTTC CASSNQYEQYF
TRBJ1-6 TRBD1 . TRBV6-2/TRBV6-3 TGTGCCAGCAGACAGCGACAGGGCTCGAATTCACCCCTCCACTTT CASRQRQGSNSPLHF
TRBJ1-5 . many TRBV19 TGTGCCACGAACCGCGGACACCCCGGAGGGAACAATCAGCCCCAGCATTTT CATNRGHPGGNNQPQHF
TRBJ2-1 TRBD2 many TRBV6-5 TGTGCCAGCAGTTCCCTTAGCGGGGGGGCCAATGAGCAGTTCTTC CASSSLSGGANEQFF
TRBJ2-2 . many TRBV24-1 TGTGCCACCAGTTTCTCAGGCGCGAACACCGGGGAGCTGTTTTTT CATSFSGANTGELFF
TRBJ1-6 . many TRBV6-5 TGTGCCAGCAGTCTTTCCCGGGCCAGGGGTAATTCACCCCTCCACTTT CASSLSRARGNSPLHF
TRBJ2-7 TRBD2 many TRBV4-1 TGCGCCAGCAGCCGCGTCGGGACTAGCGGGAGGATCTCCTACGAGCAGTACTTC CASSRVGTSGRISYEQYF
TRBJ2-7 . many TRBV6-2/TRBV6-3 TGTGCCAGCTCGTGGGACTACGAGCAGTACTTC CASSWDYEQYF